The source of this T cell receptor beta chain is a study of blood T cell repertoires in COVID-19. The CDR3 contains 17 residues. Germline V gene lookup returns CDR1 SNHLY and CDR2 FYNNEI. V was trimmed by 8 bases and J by 1 base, leaving 18 bases between them. Each participant's cohort was designated according to participant-reported clinical history. The method was immunoSEQ multiplex PCR; TCRdb's version includes in-frame clones alone and lacks a portion of them. The sample carries fewer than 400,000 clones, over 85% recorded once. The specimen was PBMCs or T cells enriched from blood (not recorded which). This chain links TRBV2 with TRBJ2-6; possible D gene TRBD1, 6 bases. This clonotype was obtained from a woman aged 30 to 39 who had recovered from COVID-19. CDR3 amino acids: CASPGPGQHSGANVLTF. The CDR3 nucleotides are TGTGCCAGCCCGGGGCCGGGACAACATTCTGGGGCCAACGTCCTGACTTTC.